This T cell receptor (beta chain) emerged from a study of T cells in Graves' hyperthyroidism and ophthalmopathy. The investigators amplified TCR beta CDR3 regions from RNA transcripts. An initial round of RT-PCR targeting the TCR CDR3 relied on the HTBI primer set. Each CDR3 protein is one row after TCRdb ran MiXCR on the multiplex PCR reads. Among approximately 220,000 distinct CDR3 sequences listed, around 20% were seen once. General observations from the study: Most thyroid clonotypes expanded above 0.001 appeared in blood too.

This clonotype has just a few counts. Its antigen is still unknown. Graves' hyperthyroidism showing no ophthalmopathy progression within 18 months was considered stable. Patients were aged 18 to 65, had disease duration under 2 months, and had newly diagnosed hyperthyroidism. Orbital computed tomography, thyroid ultrasound, serum thyroxine and TRAb, and clinical symptoms together informed the diagnoses. From germline, CDR1 is MNHEY and CDR2 SMNVEV (reference sequence). After removal of 8 bases from V and 3 bases from J, the junction contained 6 bases not matched to a gene. The CDR3 loop spans 13 amino acids.

The rearrangement links TRBV27 to TRBJ2-7; 8 nucleotides match TRBD1. Sequencing input: blood. The origin of this receptor is a man aged 40-55 years with Graves' hyperthyroidism. The CDR3 DNA follows: TGTGCCAGCGCGGGACAGGCAAACTACGAGCAGTACTTC. Translating it yields CASAGQANYEQYF.